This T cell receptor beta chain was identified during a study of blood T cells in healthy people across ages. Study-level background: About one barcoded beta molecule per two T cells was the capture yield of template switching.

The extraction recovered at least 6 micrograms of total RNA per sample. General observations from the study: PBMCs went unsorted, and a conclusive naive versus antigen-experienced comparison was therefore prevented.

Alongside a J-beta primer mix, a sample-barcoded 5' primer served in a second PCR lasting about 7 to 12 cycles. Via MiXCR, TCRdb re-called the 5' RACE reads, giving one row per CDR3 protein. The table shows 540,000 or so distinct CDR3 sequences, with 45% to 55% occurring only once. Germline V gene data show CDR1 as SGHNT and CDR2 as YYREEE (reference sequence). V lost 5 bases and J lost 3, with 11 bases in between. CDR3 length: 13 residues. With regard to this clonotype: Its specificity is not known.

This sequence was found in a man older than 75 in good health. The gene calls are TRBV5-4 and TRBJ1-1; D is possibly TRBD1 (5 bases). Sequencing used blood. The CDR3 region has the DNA TGTGCCAGCAGAGTCAGGGACTACACTGAAGCTTTCTTT. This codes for CASRVRDYTEAFF.